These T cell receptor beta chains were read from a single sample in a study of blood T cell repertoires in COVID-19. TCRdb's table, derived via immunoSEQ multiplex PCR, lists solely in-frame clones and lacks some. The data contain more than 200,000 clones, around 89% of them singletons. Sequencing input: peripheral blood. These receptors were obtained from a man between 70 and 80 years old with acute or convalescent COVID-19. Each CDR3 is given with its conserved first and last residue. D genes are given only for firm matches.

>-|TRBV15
CATSQPPPYNTEAFF
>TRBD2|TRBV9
CASSEVLGTSNYNEQFF
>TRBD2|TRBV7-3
CASSLSPSGTYNEQFF
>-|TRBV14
CASSQDYRGTFRDGELFF
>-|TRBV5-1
CASSLGALQETQYF
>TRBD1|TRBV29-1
CSVQRTGYTEAFF
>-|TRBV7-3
CASSWGTKGVEKLFF
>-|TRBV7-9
CASSAQIRGSGELFF
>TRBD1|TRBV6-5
CASRPRGQGSSEQYF
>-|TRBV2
CASSSAGINQPQHF
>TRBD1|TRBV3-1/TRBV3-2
CASSPQGAGTGELFF
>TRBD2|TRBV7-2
CASSLGTSGRKGAQYF
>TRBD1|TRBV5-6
CASSLTGAEETQYF
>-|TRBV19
CASSPRGVGPTYEQYF
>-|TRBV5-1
CASSLRSTETQYF
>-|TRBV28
CASSGQPGTEAFF
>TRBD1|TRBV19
CASSIGTGGNSYEQYF